This TCR beta chain was sequenced in a study of blood T cells in healthy people across ages. Study-level points and caveats: A roughly linear age-dependent decrease characterized TCR beta diversity per million T cells. Observed TCR beta diversity showed a strong correlation with the percentage of naive T cells as measured by flow cytometry. Donors of long life had a larger count of naive CD4+ cells and greater diversity than aged donors.

Total RNA amounts of at least 5 micrograms were extracted per sample. CDR1 and CDR2 from the germline V gene are DFQATT and SNEGSKA (reference sequence). The V and J ends lost 0 bases and 4 bases, in that order; junction bases with no gene match: 7. The CDR3 extends over 16 amino acids. A second PCR of about 6 to 12 cycles used a sample-barcoded 5' primer and a J-beta primer mix. In TCRdb, the 5' RACE reads were re-called with MiXCR into one record per CDR3 protein. Found here are around 670,000 distinct CDR3 sequences, 25% to 30% of them singletons; the top ten hold 15% to 18%. This clonotype was observed at least ten times. Its antigen is not identified.

This chain connects TRBV20-1 to TRBJ1-5; 9 nucleotides agree with TRBD1. Sequencing input: blood. This TCR derives from a woman older than 75 in good health. CDR3 bases: TGCAGTGCTAGAGATTCCGGGACAGGGTTTAATCAGCCCCAGCATTTT. This translates into CSARDSGTGFNQPQHF.